Below are 6 T cell receptor beta chains sequenced from a single sample in a study of OX40 agonist ivuxolimab in advanced cancers. The repertoire was sequenced with immunoSEQ multiplex PCR; TCRdb's copy has only in-frame clones and lacks some. The repertoire includes roughly 100,000 clones, 70% to 90% of them detected once, and over 7% sits in the top ten. Sequenced here: CD4+ or CD8+ T cells sorted from blood, sampled in a trial of the OX40 agonist ivuxolimab. These receptors all come from an adult with an advanced solid tumor such as melanoma, head and neck, liver or kidney cancer.

The chain links TRBV7-9 to TRBJ2-7, with a weak D call TRBD1 (6 bases). The CDR3 runs to 14 residues. V gave up 4 bases and J gave up 3 bases, with 13 bases separating them. Per germline, CDR1 SEHNR and CDR2 FQNEAQ (reference sequence). The CDR3 loop reads CASSSGTRFYEQYF. The CDR3 nucleotides are TGTGCCAGCAGCTCTGGGACACGGTTCTACGAGCAGTACTTC.

The chain uses TRBV4-1 and TRBJ2-7; D not resolved. V was pared by 0 bases and J by 2 bases, with 8 bases between. This CDR3 spans 14 amino acids. The germline gives CDR1 MGHRA, CDR2 YSYEKL. Here the CDR3 reads CASSQDGMAYEQYF. As DNA, the CDR3 is TGCGCCAGCAGCCAAGATGGGATGGCCTACGAGCAGTACTTC.

The V and J genes are TRBV5-4 and TRBJ2-5; 9 positions match TRBD2. Germline assignment: CDR1 SGHNT and CDR2 YYREEE (reference sequence). Trimming at V came to 0 bases and at J to 4 bases, leaving 10 bases not matched to a gene. The CDR3 extends over 17 amino acids. The CDR3 DNA reads as TGTGCCAGCAGCTTGGGGGTGATAGCGGGAGCAGGAGAGACCCAGTACTTC. Translating it yields CASSLGVIAGAGETQYF. Full variable domain (remainder filled in from reference TRBV5-4 and TRBJ2-5): ETGVTQSPTHLIKTRGQQVTLRCSSQSGHNTVSWYQQALGQGPQFIFQYYREEENGRGNFPPRFSGLQFPNYSSELNVNALELDDSALYLCASSLGVIAGAGETQYFGPGTRLLVL.

This chain connects TRBV6-6 to TRBJ1-2; the D is unclear. V lost 0 bases, J lost 0 bases, and 8 bases lay in between. This CDR3 comprises 15 residues. Germline-derived CDR1 and CDR2 are MNHNY and SVGAGI (reference sequence). CDR3 region: CASSYSTGANYGYTF. As DNA, the CDR3 is TGTGCCAGCAGTTACTCGACCGGAGCTAACTATGGCTACACCTTC.

The V gene is TRBV9, the J gene TRBJ2-1, with 8 bases matching TRBD1. Germline assignment: CDR1 SGDLS and CDR2 YYNGEE. This CDR3 has 14 amino acids. J was trimmed by 9 bases and V by 0 bases; bases with no gene match: 5. CDR3 sequence: CASSVVPGQGEQFF. CDR3 nucleotide sequence: TGTGCCAGCAGCGTAGTCCCAGGACAGGGTGAGCAGTTCTTC.

This sequence joins TRBV5-1 and TRBJ2-5, with D possibly being TRBD1 or TRBD2 (5 bases each). Deletions cut 5 bases from V and 2 bases from J, with 16 bases between. The CDR3 sequence is 15 residues long. Germline CDR1 SGHRS, CDR2 YFSETQ. CDR3 bases: TGCGCCAGCAGTCTATGGGGGTCTGCACAAGAGACCCAGTACTTC. Amino acids: CASSLWGSAQETQYF.